The entry below gives a single T cell receptor (beta chain) sequence along with its context. CDR3 length: 14 residues. Germline lookup yields CDR1 SEHNR and CDR2 FQNEAQ (reference sequence). Trimming shortened V by 3 bases and J by 0 bases, and 8 bases separated the two germline ends. The sample comes from a study of shared T cell receptors in the human thymus. The protocol was immunoSEQ multiplex PCR, while the TCRdb copy is restricted to in-frame clones and leaves out a portion. This sample yields 700,000 or so clones, of which over 75% are seen a single time; around 0.0099% belongs to the top ten. These data also formed part of another study, on human thymus T cells. That paper states: The donor group consisted of healthy Finnish infants who were having corrective surgery for congenital heart defects. Thymic samples were excised during corrective heart operations. Thymic and blood repertoires seemed to favor certain V and J genes.

The sequence was collected from a girl in the first two years of life with a congenital heart defect. Sequenced input: thymocytes. The chain is built from TRBV7-9 and TRBJ1-1, with D uncertain. CDR3 in DNA: TGTGCCAGCAGCTTGGGCAATATGAACACTGAAGCTTTCTTT. The encoded protein is CASSLGNMNTEAFF.